This T cell receptor (beta chain) was recovered during a study of tissue T cells after allogeneic stem cell transplantation (dated by TCRdb to between 2021 and 2023). Study-wide context: If a tissue had multiple samples, a pathologist reviewed H&E sections so that samples with histologically apparent lymphocytes got priority for sequencing. Using research autopsies of patients with and without GVHD, plus mouse models of GVHD, the study profiled TCR beta repertoires across many tissues. On the human side, the study was prospective and observational, with no blinding or randomization.

Library prep was done by the immunoSEQ multiplex PCR assay. TCRbeta CDR3 sequencing was performed at survey depth by Adaptive Biotechnologies, and CDR3 sequences, V/J genes, productive frequency and template counts were reported. Amplification of TCR beta CDR3 regions started from genomic DNA instead of RNA. The paper's processing steps were these. Jensen-Shannon divergence was used to quantify pairwise repertoire overlap between tissues, with a value of 1 indicating complete divergence and a value of 0 indicating identical repertoires. Based on pairwise JSD values, tissues were grouped by single-linkage agglomerative hierarchical clustering, and the results were shown as dendrograms. GLIPH2 was run on all patient samples with simulation_depth 1000, kmer_min_depth 3, cdr3_length_cutoff 8, keeping groups with more than two unique CDR3s. A standardized tissue-overlap score was calculated by extrapolating Jaccard GLIPH-group overlap across patients to a standard repertoire size of 1000 clones. Associations of diversity with clinical or experimental variables used linear mixed-effect models with tissue fixed effects and individual random effects. TCRdb's version of the immuneACCESS table is confined to in-frame rearrangements and falls short of the full clone set. An unresolved V gene accounts for under half of the shortfall where checked; the remainder is of unknown origin. The D gene and trimming were derived from the DNA, and the V and J assignments and clone size from that table. Across this sample there are 8,900 or so clones, with under 75% seen only once. Of the sample, roughly a tenth falls within the top ten clones.

The intended sense of this specimen's time point label: human tissue collected at research (rapid) autopsy. Three non-HCT comparator patients with other cancers, having at least five GI tract samples and no known GI disease at death, were selected retrospectively. After a median post-mortem interval of roughly 9 hours, autopsy tissues were collected, including GI sites from esophagus to rectum, liver, skin, and lymphoid organs such as spleen. Autopsy specimens were bisected, with one portion flash-frozen in liquid nitrogen and the remainder formalin-fixed, and GI outer muscle layers were removed. Genomic DNA was extracted from frozen tissues using the Mag-Bind Blood & Tissue DNA HDQ 96 Kit on a Chemagic 360 or the DNeasy Blood & Tissue Kit. Because of concern about red blood cell contamination, extracted DNA was further purified using the Genomic DNA Clean & Concentrator-25 kit. CDR1 SGHRS and CDR2 YFSETQ are derived from the germline V gene. V loses 8 bases, J loses 4 bases, and the germline ends lie 14 bases apart. Reading from cysteine to phenylalanine, the CDR3 counts 13 amino acids. Only CDR3 DNA remains: 39 bases, in frame from the first base.

Study-wide conclusions, independent of this receptor: Not many T cell clones showed up in more than one patient, yet clustering based on motifs uncovered repertoire signatures that were shared across patients in a tissue-specific way. No blood samples were available from the non-GVHD comparator patients. The study did not establish which tissue TCRs were alloreactive or antigen-specific, and some clones may have been host cells that persisted. In both patients and mice, T cells from blood and spleen covered only a limited part of the TCR repertoire found in tissues. Within patients, how anatomically similar the tissues were was a key factor in shaping TCR repertoire composition, regardless of disease or transplant status. The patient cohort was small and clinically heterogeneous, and sampling depth was acknowledged as a limitation.

On this clone itself: What antigen it recognizes has not been identified. No quality values exist for individual bases; no much larger clone is one base distant.

This receptor was identified in a woman aged 18-50 years with breast cancer. The rearrangement combines TRBV5-1 with TRBJ2-3; the D gene lacks a confident call. This specimen consisted of tissue from the ileum, obtained at autopsy. In nucleotides, the sequence is TGCGCCAGTCGGGTGGGTGGCCCAGATACGCAGTATTTT. Translation gives CASRVGGPDTQYF.